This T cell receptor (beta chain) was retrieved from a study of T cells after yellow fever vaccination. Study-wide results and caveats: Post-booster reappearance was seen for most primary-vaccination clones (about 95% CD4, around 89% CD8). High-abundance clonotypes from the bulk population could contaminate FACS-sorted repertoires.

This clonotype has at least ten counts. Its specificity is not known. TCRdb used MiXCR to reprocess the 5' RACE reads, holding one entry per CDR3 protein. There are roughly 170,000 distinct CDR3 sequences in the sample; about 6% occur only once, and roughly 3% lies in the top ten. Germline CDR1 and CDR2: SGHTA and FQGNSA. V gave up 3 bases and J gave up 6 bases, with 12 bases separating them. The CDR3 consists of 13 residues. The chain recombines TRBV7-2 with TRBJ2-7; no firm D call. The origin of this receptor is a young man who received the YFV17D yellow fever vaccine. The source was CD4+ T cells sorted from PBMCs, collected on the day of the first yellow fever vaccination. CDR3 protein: CASSFLGIGEQYF. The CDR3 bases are TGTGCCAGCAGCTTCCTGGGTATCGGCGAGCAGTACTTC.